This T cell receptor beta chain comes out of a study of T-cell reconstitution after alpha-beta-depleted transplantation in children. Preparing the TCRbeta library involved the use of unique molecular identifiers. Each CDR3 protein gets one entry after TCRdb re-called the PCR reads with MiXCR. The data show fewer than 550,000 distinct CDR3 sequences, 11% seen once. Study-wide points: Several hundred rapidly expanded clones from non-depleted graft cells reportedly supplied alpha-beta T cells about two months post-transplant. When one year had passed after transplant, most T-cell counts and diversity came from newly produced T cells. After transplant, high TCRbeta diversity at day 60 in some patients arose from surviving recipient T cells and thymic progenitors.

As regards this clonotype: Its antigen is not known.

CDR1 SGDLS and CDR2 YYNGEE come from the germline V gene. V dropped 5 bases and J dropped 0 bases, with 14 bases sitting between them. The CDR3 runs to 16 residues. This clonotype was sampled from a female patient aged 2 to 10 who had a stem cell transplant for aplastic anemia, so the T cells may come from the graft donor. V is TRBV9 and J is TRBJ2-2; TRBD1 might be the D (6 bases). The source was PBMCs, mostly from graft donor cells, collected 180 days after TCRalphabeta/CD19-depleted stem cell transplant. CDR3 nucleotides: TGTGCCAGCAGTTCCCTTGGACAGACGAACACCGGGGAGCTGTTTTTT. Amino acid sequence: CASSSLGQTNTGELFF.